The text below deals with one T cell receptor beta chain. Its specificity is unknown. A much larger clone differs from this one at a single base, so this may be a read error. This library used 300 to 500 ng RNA and molecular barcoded adaptors spanning alpha/delta and beta/gamma chains. TCRdb independently ran MiXCR on the reads; one entry per CDR3 protein. The data hold around 130,000 distinct CDR3 sequences, with roughly an eighth observed a single time. The record originates from a study of read filtering for tumor transcriptome and immune sequencing. Study-wide findings and caveats: Compared with RNA-seq, IR-seq gave much higher clonotype depth and reliability.

At the time of active disease, bone marrow was collected from every patient. The source material was a population of CD138-negative cells sorted from bone marrow. The clonotype comes from a donor aged 40 or older with multiple myeloma.

CDR3 nucleotides: TGTGCCAGCAGCCCGCACTTATATGGCACTGAAGCTCTCTTT. Protein: CASSPHLYGTEALF. This sequence joins TRBV14 and TRBJ1-1; D gene uncertain. CDR3 size: 14 residues. Germline lookup yields CDR1 SGHDN and CDR2 FVKESK.